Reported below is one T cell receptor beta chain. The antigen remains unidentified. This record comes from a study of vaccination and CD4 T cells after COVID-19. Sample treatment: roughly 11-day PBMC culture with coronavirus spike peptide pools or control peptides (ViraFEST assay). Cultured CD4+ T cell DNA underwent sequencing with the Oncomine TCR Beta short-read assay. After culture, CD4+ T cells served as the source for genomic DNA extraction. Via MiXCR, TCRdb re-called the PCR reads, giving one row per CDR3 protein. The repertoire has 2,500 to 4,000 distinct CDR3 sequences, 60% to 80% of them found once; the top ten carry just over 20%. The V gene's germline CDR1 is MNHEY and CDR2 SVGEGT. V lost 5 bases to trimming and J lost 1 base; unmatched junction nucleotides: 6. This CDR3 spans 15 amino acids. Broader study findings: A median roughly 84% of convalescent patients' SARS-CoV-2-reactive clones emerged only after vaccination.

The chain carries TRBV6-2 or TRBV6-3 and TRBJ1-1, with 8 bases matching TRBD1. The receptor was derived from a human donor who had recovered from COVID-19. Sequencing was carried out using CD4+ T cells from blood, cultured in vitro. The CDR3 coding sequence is TGTGCCAGCAGTCCCCGACAGGGGACGAACACTGAAGCTTTCTTT. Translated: CASSPRQGTNTEAFF.